The 17 T cell receptor beta chains below all came from one sample that was sequenced in a study of neurological immune-mediated disorders. TCRdb redid the calling of the 5' RACE reads with MiXCR, one entry per CDR3 protein. The sample includes over 60,000 distinct CDR3 sequences, 4.5% to 6.5% of them seen just once. The sample taken for sequencing was PBMCs. Receptors were obtained from a woman younger than 45 with multiple sclerosis.

This clonotype was seen many times. The chain links TRBV14 to TRBJ2-5; no clear D. CDR1 and CDR2 (germline): SGHDN, FVKESK. V was pared by 2 bases and J by 2 bases, with 18 bases between. CDR3 length: 17 amino acids. For the CDR3, the DNA is TGTGCCAGCAGCCAATCCCCTATGGATCCCCGACAAGAGACCCAGTACTTC. Amino acids: CASSQSPMDPRQETQYF.

There are a few counts of this clonotype. No conserved phenylalanine or tryptophan is present at the end of the CDR3, so a read error is the likely explanation. In DNA, the CDR3 is TGTGCCAGCAGTCCCGGTGGGGATACGCAGTATAAT. Protein product: CASSPGGDTQYN. The chain combines TRBV12-3 or TRBV12-4 with TRBJ2-3; D remains unclear. The CDR3 runs to 12 residues. V was shortened by 5 bases and J by 6 bases, with 9 bases between the two germline ends.

The sample holds many counts of this clonotype. CDR3 nucleotide sequence: TGCAGTGCTCCTCGACTAGCCTCGGATACGCAGTATTTT. Encoded protein: CSAPRLASDTQYF. The chain recombines TRBV20-1 with TRBJ2-3; 7 nucleotides match TRBD2. This CDR3 comprises 13 residues. The germline CDR1 and CDR2 sequences are DFQATT and SNEGSKA (reference sequence). The V gene end was trimmed by 5 bases and the J gene end by 6 bases; junction bases not matched to a gene: 8.

This clonotype was seen ten or more times. J is TRBJ2-1 and V is TRBV7-8, with 7 bases matching TRBD2. Germline CDR1 and CDR2: SGHVS and FQNEAQ. V lost 1 base, J lost 7 bases, and 1 base stayed unmatched. The CDR3 is made up of 13 amino acids. In nucleotides, the CDR3 is TGTGCCAGCAGCTTAGTGGGAGGGAATGAGCAGTTCTTC. It codes for CASSLVGGNEQFF.

The rearrangement uses TRBV20-1 and TRBJ2-3, with TRBD2 identical over 9 bases. The V gene end was trimmed by 5 bases and the J gene end by 4 bases; junction bases not matched to a gene: 4. Germline lookup yields CDR1 DFQATT and CDR2 SNEGSKA (reference sequence). CDR3 length equals 13 residues. CDR3 region: CSAFSGSADTQYF. The DNA of the CDR3 is TGCAGTGCTTTTAGCGGGAGTGCAGATACGCAGTATTTT.

Ten or more counts support this clonotype. V is TRBV20-1 and J is TRBJ1-6; D gene unclear. Trimming removed 3 bases from V and 7 bases from J, with 13 bases in between. The CDR3 has 14 residues. Per germline, CDR1 DFQATT and CDR2 SNEGSKA (reference sequence). The CDR3 loop is CSASTGDLNSPLHF. DNA of the CDR3: TGCAGTGCTAGTACGGGAGACCTCAATTCACCCCTCCACTTT.

This clonotype occurred many times. The J gene is TRBJ1-1, the V gene TRBV10-3; the match to TRBD1 covers 10 bases. The CDR3 is 18 residues long. Germline V CDR1 and CDR2: ENHRY, SYGVKD. Losses at the gene ends were 11 bases for V and 0 bases for J; bases not matched to a gene: 18. As DNA, the CDR3 is TGTGCCGCCAATCATGCGGTGACAGGGGGCGGGATGAACACTGAAGCTTTCTTT. It encodes CAANHAVTGGGMNTEAFF.

This clonotype occurred many times. The genes are TRBV9 and TRBJ2-1; D remains ambiguous. Trimming shortened V by 3 bases and J by 8 bases, and 12 bases separated the two germline ends. CDR1 is SGDLS and CDR2 is YYNGEE in the germline V gene. The CDR3 is 13 amino acids. Here the CDR3 DNA reads TGTGCCAGCAGCGACCTCTTGTCGGATGAGCAGTTCTTC. Translated, it gives CASSDLLSDEQFF.

This chain joins TRBV20-1 and TRBJ2-1; weak D call: TRBD1 (6 bases). The CDR3 sequence is 13 residues long. Trimming removed 6 bases from V and 7 bases from J, with 16 bases in between. Germline V gene sequence: CDR1 DFQATT, CDR2 SNEGSKA (reference sequence). The CDR3 loop reads CSAATSGVNEQFF. CDR3 nucleotides: TGCAGTGCCGCAACATCAGGGGTTAATGAGCAGTTCTTC.

This clonotype has at least ten counts. The chain combines TRBV20-1 with TRBJ1-4, with D perhaps TRBD1 (5 bases). The CDR3 length is 16 residues. CDR1 is DFQATT and CDR2 is SNEGSKA in the germline V gene (reference sequence). V lost 2 bases and J 5 bases, leaving 18 bases between the germline ends. This chain's CDR3 is CSARLRTNPSNEKLFF. The CDR3 DNA is TGCAGTGCTAGACTGAGGACAAATCCCTCAAATGAAAAACTGTTTTTT.

The sample holds a few counts of this clonotype. This chain connects TRBV5-1 to TRBJ1-5; D call uncertain. Germline CDR1 and CDR2: SGHRS and YFSETQ. The CDR3 totals 13 residues. The V end lost 4 bases, the J end lost 10 bases, and 15 bases lay between the germline ends. DNA for the CDR3: TGCGCCAGCAGCCCCCTTGTCGGTGGACCCCAGCATTTT. Amino acid sequence: CASSPLVGGPQHF.

The table lists this clonotype with many counts. This chain uses TRBV4-1 with TRBJ1-1; no definite D call. The CDR3 consists of 15 residues. Per the germline V gene, CDR1 is MGHRA and CDR2 is YSYEKL. Trimming left V 1 base short and J 1 base short, with 10 bases between. The CDR3 is CASSQVLGTNTEAFF. The DNA for the CDR3 is TGCGCCAGCAGCCAAGTGTTGGGCACGAACACTGAAGCTTTCTTT.

Only a few counts were recorded for this clonotype. The chain links TRBV15 to TRBJ1-1; D might be TRBD1 (5 bases). The V and J ends lost 0 bases and 3 bases respectively, with 8 bases between them. The CDR3 is 14 amino acids. CDR1 LNHNV and CDR2 YYDKDF come from the germline V gene (reference sequence). The CDR3 is CATSRDGGDTEAFF. For the CDR3, the DNA is TGTGCCACCAGCAGAGACGGGGGAGACACTGAAGCTTTCTTT.

This clonotype was detected many times. The rearrangement links TRBV27 to TRBJ1-5; D unresolved. The germline CDR1 and CDR2 sequences are MNHEY and SMNVEV (reference sequence). CDR3 size: 14 residues. Trimming cost V 6 bases and J 2 bases, with 11 bases left between them. The CDR3 loop is CASSDGYGNQPQHF. The CDR3 nucleotides are TGTGCCAGCAGCGACGGGTATGGCAATCAGCCCCAGCATTTT.

This clonotype was picked up a small number of times. The CDR3 region has the DNA TGTGCCAGCAGTTTACCCCCCCAAGGGTACGAGCAGTACTTC. Amino acid sequence: CASSLPPQGYEQYF. The J gene is TRBJ2-7, the V gene TRBV6-2 or TRBV6-3; D gene unclear. V dropped 4 bases and J dropped 4 bases, with 14 bases sitting between them. The CDR3 length is 14 residues. Germline V gene data show CDR1 as MNHEY and CDR2 as SVGEGT.

This clonotype has ten or more counts. V gene TRBV24-1 combines with J gene TRBJ2-2; 7 nucleotides match TRBD1. Germline loops: CDR1 KGHDR, CDR2 SFDVKD. J lost 7 bases, V lost 4 bases, and 11 bases had no gene match. CDR3 length: 16 amino acids. The CDR3 coding sequence is TGTGCCACCAGTGACCATGGACAGGTCCTGGGCGGGGAGCTGTTTTTT. As protein: CATSDHGQVLGGELFF.

This clonotype was observed at least ten times. This rearrangement joins TRBV5-1 to TRBJ2-1; possible D gene TRBD1, 6 bases. V gave up 0 bases and J gave up 12 bases, with 22 bases separating them. Looked up from germline, CDR1 is SGHRS and CDR2 is YFSETQ. CDR3 length equals 16 residues. CDR3 bases: TGCGCCAGCAGCTTGGGTACAGGGATCCTTTCAATGACGCAGTTCTTC. Protein: CASSLGTGILSMTQFF.